Listed below are T cell receptor beta chains from one sample, sequenced in a study of vaccination and CD4 T cells after COVID-19. For these TCRs, the target antigens are not known. TCRdb fed the PCR reads into MiXCR, producing one record per CDR3 protein. The profile shows 13,000 or so distinct CDR3 sequences, about 26% of them singletons. The source material was CD4+ T cells from blood, cultured in vitro. These receptors all come from a human donor who had recovered from COVID-19. Each CDR3 is given with its conserved first and last residue. The order of the fields is J gene, clone size, V gene, CDR3 protein. Some rows mark clone size as missing; the rest say once, few, many or name a class of expanded clone.

j_call: TRBJ1-1
clone_size: -
v_call: TRBV10-3
cdr3_aa: CAISGGRGGNTEAFF

j_call: TRBJ1-6
clone_size: -
v_call: TRBV27
cdr3_aa: CASSLRAPRDSPLHF

j_call: TRBJ1-2
clone_size: few
v_call: TRBV6-2/TRBV6-3
cdr3_aa: CASSYKDTGRDTF

j_call: TRBJ2-2
clone_size: few
v_call: TRBV4-1
cdr3_aa: CASSQEVSGVAGELFF

j_call: TRBJ1-2
clone_size: few
v_call: TRBV12-3/TRBV12-4
cdr3_aa: CASRPQTGDYGYTF

j_call: TRBJ2-5
clone_size: once
v_call: TRBV4-1
cdr3_aa: CASSQVFWRDRGKTQYF

j_call: TRBJ2-7
clone_size: -
v_call: TRBV10-3
cdr3_aa: CAIGTGASYEQYF

j_call: TRBJ2-1
clone_size: few
v_call: TRBV20-1
cdr3_aa: CSARTSGVGQFF

j_call: TRBJ1-2
clone_size: -
v_call: TRBV18
cdr3_aa: CASSPPGSADYGYTF

j_call: TRBJ1-3
clone_size: few
v_call: TRBV7-2
cdr3_aa: CASSFGQASIYF

j_call: TRBJ2-1
clone_size: few
v_call: TRBV19
cdr3_aa: CASSIPSGYYNEQFF

j_call: TRBJ2-7
clone_size: -
v_call: TRBV19
cdr3_aa: CASSIRARTYEQYF

j_call: TRBJ1-1
clone_size: -
v_call: TRBV6-1
cdr3_aa: CASSRGQGAGAFF

j_call: TRBJ2-1
clone_size: -
v_call: TRBV12-3/TRBV12-4
cdr3_aa: CASSLLGGLYNEQFF

j_call: TRBJ1-2
clone_size: -
v_call: TRBV7-9
cdr3_aa: CASSWGVSGEGYGYTF

j_call: TRBJ1-1
clone_size: -
v_call: TRBV9
cdr3_aa: CASSVKDSVAFF

j_call: TRBJ1-1
clone_size: few
v_call: TRBV12-3/TRBV12-4
cdr3_aa: CASSSNGRALGTEAFF

j_call: TRBJ2-4
clone_size: -
v_call: TRBV19
cdr3_aa: CASSIGILAGRKLAKNIQYF

j_call: TRBJ1-5
clone_size: -
v_call: TRBV29-1
cdr3_aa: CSVRVSDNQPQHF

j_call: TRBJ2-2
clone_size: -
v_call: TRBV2
cdr3_aa: CASKIRGSTGELFF

j_call: TRBJ1-5
clone_size: -
v_call: TRBV2
cdr3_aa: CASTTGTGGVNQPQHF

j_call: TRBJ2-1
clone_size: few
v_call: TRBV6-2/TRBV6-3
cdr3_aa: CASSYSQASLYNEQFF

j_call: TRBJ2-3
clone_size: -
v_call: TRBV5-1
cdr3_aa: CASSDTGTRSDTQYF

j_call: TRBJ2-3
clone_size: few
v_call: TRBV24-1
cdr3_aa: CATAQGSSGGPHTQYF

j_call: TRBJ1-1
clone_size: -
v_call: TRBV5-4
cdr3_aa: CASSTVSNTEAFF

j_call: TRBJ1-2
clone_size: -
v_call: TRBV30
cdr3_aa: CAWSVQGTGVGYTF

j_call: TRBJ1-2
clone_size: -
v_call: TRBV5-4
cdr3_aa: CASSSGQGAYGYTF

j_call: TRBJ1-2
clone_size: few
v_call: TRBV4-1
cdr3_aa: CASSSDRGHGYTF

j_call: TRBJ1-3
clone_size: medium-sized
v_call: TRBV20-1
cdr3_aa: CSARAAGTTGNTIYF

j_call: TRBJ2-1
clone_size: -
v_call: TRBV20-1
cdr3_aa: CSARDWLAGNEQFF

j_call: TRBJ1-1
clone_size: -
v_call: TRBV7-6
cdr3_aa: CASSLTTANTEAFF

j_call: TRBJ1-2
clone_size: -
v_call: TRBV10-3
cdr3_aa: CAIRASGTGDQEGYTF

j_call: TRBJ2-1
clone_size: few
v_call: TRBV6-4
cdr3_aa: CASSEGTGGYNEQFF

j_call: TRBJ1-5
clone_size: medium-sized
v_call: TRBV19
cdr3_aa: CASSNRDRGQGNNQPQHF

j_call: TRBJ2-7
clone_size: once
v_call: TRBV4-1
cdr3_aa: CASSQDQRGGYEQYF

j_call: TRBJ1-1
clone_size: few
v_call: TRBV7-8
cdr3_aa: CASSSGRNPGTEAFF

j_call: TRBJ2-5
clone_size: few
v_call: TRBV18
cdr3_aa: CASSPGRGQETQYF

j_call: TRBJ2-7
clone_size: -
v_call: TRBV6-1
cdr3_aa: CASTGGRGLNEQYF

j_call: TRBJ1-2
clone_size: few
v_call: TRBV6-1
cdr3_aa: CASSAFPGQGARAYGYTF

j_call: TRBJ1-4
clone_size: -
v_call: TRBV21-1
cdr3_aa: CASSKERVANEKLFF

j_call: TRBJ1-2
clone_size: few
v_call: TRBV2
cdr3_aa: CASSGEGRARYGYTF

j_call: TRBJ1-1
clone_size: -
v_call: TRBV5-4
cdr3_aa: CASSTPASRGDTEAFF

j_call: TRBJ1-1
clone_size: -
v_call: TRBV20-1
cdr3_aa: CSARRSGVNTEAFF

j_call: TRBJ1-6
clone_size: few
v_call: TRBV6-5
cdr3_aa: CASSLGQDNSPLHF

j_call: TRBJ2-7
clone_size: -
v_call: TRBV11-3
cdr3_aa: CASSFIWSGVSYEQYF

j_call: TRBJ1-1
clone_size: few
v_call: TRBV19
cdr3_aa: CASSIDVLGTEAFF

j_call: TRBJ2-2
clone_size: -
v_call: TRBV6-5
cdr3_aa: CASSYHLVAGDNTGELFF

j_call: TRBJ1-5
clone_size: few
v_call: TRBV7-8
cdr3_aa: CASSPNRVQRQPQHF

j_call: TRBJ1-5
clone_size: -
v_call: TRBV6-1
cdr3_aa: CASSIFGITFQPQHF

j_call: TRBJ2-3
clone_size: -
v_call: TRBV6-5
cdr3_aa: CASSYSGHYTDTQYF

j_call: TRBJ2-7
clone_size: -
v_call: TRBV10-1
cdr3_aa: CASSGFRDRGPSYEQYF

j_call: TRBJ1-5
clone_size: -
v_call: TRBV2
cdr3_aa: CASSEGTGGNQPQHF

j_call: TRBJ2-7
clone_size: -
v_call: TRBV11-2
cdr3_aa: CASSLELASYEQYF

j_call: TRBJ2-3
clone_size: few
v_call: TRBV2
cdr3_aa: CASSRERSGGGGTDTQYF

j_call: TRBJ1-3
clone_size: -
v_call: TRBV10-1
cdr3_aa: CASSSTGLGNTIYF

j_call: TRBJ2-1
clone_size: -
v_call: TRBV10-3
cdr3_aa: CATNSGGARDEQFF

j_call: TRBJ1-2
clone_size: -
v_call: TRBV5-5
cdr3_aa: CASSLPGASNYGYTF

j_call: TRBJ2-2
clone_size: -
v_call: TRBV12-3/TRBV12-4
cdr3_aa: CASSLRTGSGTGELFF

j_call: TRBJ2-5
clone_size: few
v_call: TRBV5-4
cdr3_aa: CASSPGGLAKETQYF

j_call: TRBJ1-2
clone_size: -
v_call: TRBV9
cdr3_aa: CASSVFPSGGYTF